The rows below give T cell receptor beta chains drawn from one sample of a study of blood T cell repertoires in COVID-19. Only in-frame clones appear in the TCRdb table, and some are missing; sequencing was by immunoSEQ multiplex PCR. The sample consists of about 24,000 clones, more than 75% of them appearing once. Sequencing was done on a sample of peripheral blood. Every receptor here comes from a human donor with active COVID-19. The donor label of this sample is uncertain. The CDR3 runs from the conserved cysteine through the conserved F or W. Each record gives: J gene, V gene, D gene, clone size, CDR3 protein, CDR3 DNA. The D gene is left open where the match is weak. Expanded clones get a size class; other rows say once, few or many, or leave the size out.

J: TRBJ1-4; V: TRBV6-6; D: TRBD1; size: NA; CDR3: CASSPSGQNNEKLFF; DNA: TGTGCCAGCAGTCCCTCGGGACAGAACAATGAAAAACTGTTTTTT
J: TRBJ2-5; V: TRBV5-4; D: TRBD2; size: NA; CDR3: CASSLVYTSGEETQYF; DNA: TGTGCCAGCAGCTTGGTGTATACTAGCGGTGAAGAGACCCAGTACTTC
J: TRBJ1-2; V: TRBV10-3; D: NA; size: few; CDR3: CAISDRQAYYGYTF; DNA: TGTGCCATCAGTGATCGACAAGCCTACTATGGCTACACCTTC
J: TRBJ1-1; V: TRBV18; D: NA; size: NA; CDR3: CASSPPYGAPNTEAFF; DNA: TGTGCCAGCTCACCACCTTATGGGGCCCCGAACACTGAAGCTTTCTTT
J: TRBJ2-5; V: TRBV27; D: NA; size: NA; CDR3: CASRDLTGGSETQYF; DNA: TGTGCCAGCAGGGACCTTACTGGAGGTAGTGAGACCCAGTACTTC
J: TRBJ1-1; V: TRBV30; D: NA; size: NA; CDR3: CAWSVSFANEAFF; DNA: TGTGCCTGGAGTGTAAGTTTTGCTAATGAAGCTTTCTTT
J: TRBJ2-1; V: TRBV7-8; D: TRBD2; size: NA; CDR3: CASSGAGTSGDSSYNEQFF; DNA: TGTGCCAGCAGCGGAGCCGGGACTAGCGGGGATAGCTCCTACAATGAGCAGTTCTTC
J: TRBJ1-1; V: TRBV29-1; D: NA; size: NA; CDR3: CSVERGMNTEAFF; DNA: TGCAGCGTTGAAAGAGGTATGAACACTGAAGCTTTCTTT
J: TRBJ1-2; V: TRBV4-2; D: TRBD1; size: NA; CDR3: CASSQVPGGLPRGYTF; DNA: TGTGCCAGCAGCCAAGTTCCAGGGGGACTGCCTCGGGGCTACACCTTC
J: TRBJ2-1; V: TRBV20-1; D: TRBD2; size: NA; CDR3: CSASSSGRVYEQFF; DNA: TGCAGTGCTAGTTCAAGCGGGAGGGTCTATGAGCAGTTCTTC
J: TRBJ2-7; V: TRBV27; D: TRBD2; size: NA; CDR3: CASSVAGGRSYEQYF; DNA: TGTGCCAGCAGTGTAGCGGGAGGCCGCTCCTACGAGCAGTACTTC
J: TRBJ2-3; V: TRBV7-2; D: TRBD1; size: once; CDR3: CASSTGLPGGTQYF; DNA: TGTGCCAGCAGCACTGGACTCCCAGGGGGTACGCAGTATTTT
J: TRBJ2-1; V: TRBV19; D: NA; size: once; CDR3: CASSPRTGGTNEQFF; DNA: TGTGCCAGTAGTCCTCGGACAGGCGGGACCAATGAGCAGTTCTTC
J: TRBJ1-2; V: TRBV5-1; D: TRBD1; size: NA; CDR3: CASSLGYRTGNYGYTF; DNA: TGCGCCAGCAGCTTGGGGTATAGGACAGGGAACTATGGCTACACCTTC
J: TRBJ2-2; V: TRBV28; D: NA; size: NA; CDR3: CASSLSQGNTGELFF; DNA: TGTGCCAGCAGTTTATCTCAGGGTAACACCGGGGAGCTGTTTTTT
J: TRBJ2-5; V: TRBV4-3; D: NA; size: NA; CDR3: CANSQDQQGRETQYF; DNA: TGCGCCAACAGCCAAGATCAGCAGGGGCGAGAGACCCAGTACTTC
J: TRBJ2-7; V: TRBV7-2; D: NA; size: NA; CDR3: CASSSYSGSYEQYF; DNA: TGTGCCAGCAGCTCATATAGCGGCTCCTACGAGCAGTACTTC
J: TRBJ2-5; V: TRBV3-1/TRBV3-2; D: NA; size: NA; CDR3: CASSQGRGSAQYF; DNA: TGTGCCAGCAGCCAAGGGCGGGGTTCGGCCCAGTACTTC